A single sample is the source of the 26 T cell receptor beta chains below, sequenced in a study of blood T cells in healthy people across ages. PCR was performed a second time for about 7 to 12 cycles using a sample-barcoded 5' primer and a J-beta primer mix. TCRdb re-analysed the 5' RACE reads in MiXCR, keeping a single row per CDR3 protein. Here the sample spans 500,000 to 650,000 distinct CDR3 sequences, roughly a quarter being singletons. The same specimen was also included in a second study, on T cells of mothers and their children.

Specimen: blood. The receptors originated from a boy aged 2 to 9 in good health.

This clonotype was recorded a few times. This sequence joins TRBV30 and TRBJ2-5, with 7 positions matching TRBD2. Germline-derived CDR1 and CDR2 are GTSNPN and SVGIG (reference sequence). Losses at the gene ends were 3 bases for V and 4 bases for J; bases not matched to a gene: 5. The CDR3 sequence is 13 residues long. The CDR3 loop is CAWSPTSAETQYF. The DNA of the CDR3 is TGTGCCTGGAGCCCTACTAGCGCAGAGACCCAGTACTTC.

The genes are TRBV6-2 or TRBV6-3 and TRBJ2-7, with 14 bases identical to TRBD2. CDR1 is MNHEY, CDR2 SVGEGT, per germline. The length of the CDR3 is 13 residues. Losses at the gene ends were 5 bases for V and 9 bases for J; bases not matched to a gene: 3. CDR3 residues: CASSPGLAGVQYF. The CDR3 DNA follows: TGTGCCAGCAGTCCGGGACTAGCGGGAGTGCAGTACTTC.

V gene TRBV21-1 combines with J gene TRBJ2-7; the table gives TRBD1 as D, unverified against the DNA. TRBV21-1 is given as a pseudogene. This CDR3 has 16 residues. CDR3 sequence (DNA): TGTGCCAGCAGCAAGCCTGGGACAGGGAGGTTGTACGAGCAGTACTTC. It translates to CASSKPGTGRLYEQYF.

The rearrangement uses TRBV6-5 and TRBJ1-2, with D perhaps TRBD1 (6 bases). V dropped 2 bases and J dropped 5 bases, with 15 bases sitting between them. The CDR3 is 15 residues long. Germline V gives CDR1 MNHEY, CDR2 SVGAGI. The CDR3 region has the DNA TGTGCCAGCAGTTACGACCAGGGGATTACGTATGGCTACACCTTC. It encodes CASSYDQGITYGYTF.

This clonotype was seen a handful of times. The rearrangement links TRBV10-3 to TRBJ2-1; no firm D call. The ends were cut back, 9 bases at V and 4 bases at J, with 19 bases in the middle. Germline V gives CDR1 ENHRY, CDR2 SYGVKD. The CDR3 runs 15 residues. The CDR3 loop is CAISPRTRFYNEQFF. As DNA, the CDR3 is TGTGCCATTTCTCCCCGGACCCGGTTTTACAATGAGCAGTTCTTC.

The chain combines TRBV12-3 or TRBV12-4 with TRBJ2-3; D is unresolved. The CDR3 is 12 residues long. V was pared by 6 bases and J by 6 bases, with 10 bases between. CDR3 bases: TGTGCCAGCAGCAGGCCCGGGGATACGCAGTATTTT. It specifies CASSRPGDTQYF.

The rearrangement links TRBV6-5 to TRBJ2-2; TRBD2 matches 11 bases. This CDR3 has 20 amino acids. Germline CDR1 is MNHEY and CDR2 is SVGAGI. After removal of 4 bases from V and 2 bases from J, the junction contained 15 bases not matched to a gene. Written as DNA, the CDR3 is TGTGCCAGCAGTTCCCGCATTTTTAACGGGACTAGCGGTAACACCGGGGAGCTGTTTTTT. The encoded protein is CASSSRIFNGTSGNTGELFF.

Many counts were recorded for this clonotype. The genes are TRBV7-3 and TRBJ2-1; 8 bases are shared with TRBD1. Germline CDR1 reads SGHTA; CDR2 reads FQGTGA. V dropped 5 bases and J dropped 2; count of bases not matched to a gene: 5. This CDR3 spans 15 amino acids. CDR3 sequence (DNA): TGTGCCAGCAGCCATGACAGGGGAACCTACAATGAGCAGTTCTTC. This sequence encodes CASSHDRGTYNEQFF.

This clonotype was picked up a small number of times. V gene TRBV12-3 or TRBV12-4 combines with J gene TRBJ2-2, with a tentative D call TRBD2 (5 bases). CDR3 length: 13 residues. Between the trimmed V and J ends, which lost 6 bases and 5 bases, there was a span of 10 bases. CDR3 nucleotide sequence: TGTGCCAGCAGGACGCGGGTAACCGGGGAGCTGTTTTTT. It specifies CASRTRVTGELFF.

The genes are TRBV5-5 and TRBJ2-1; D perhaps matches TRBD1 (7 bases). The CDR3 covers 19 residues. Germline V gives CDR1 SGHKS, CDR2 YYEKEE (reference sequence). V gave up 5 bases and J gave up 8 bases, with 32 bases separating them. As DNA, the CDR3 is TGTGCCAGCAGACCCTTCCGACAGGGCCCCAAGGGAACGGGGGATGAGCAGTTCTTC. It is translated as CASRPFRQGPKGTGDEQFF.

This clonotype was seen a handful of times. This rearrangement joins TRBV6-5 to TRBJ2-7; perhaps TRBD1 as D (6 bases). The V end lost 6 bases, the J end lost 1 base, and 13 bases lay between the germline ends. This CDR3 is 14 amino acids long. The germline CDR1 and CDR2 sequences are MNHEY and SVGAGI. The DNA of the CDR3 is TGTGCCAGCAGCCAGGGACAACCATCCTACGAGCAGTACTTC. Protein product: CASSQGQPSYEQYF.

V and J are TRBV4-2 and TRBJ2-7; 13 nucleotides match TRBD2. Germline V gene lookup returns CDR1 LGHNA and CDR2 YNFKEQ. Trimming took 4 bases from V and 6 from J; bases not matched to a gene: 3. The CDR3 sequence is 14 residues long. The CDR3 loop is CASSPGLAGTEQYF. The CDR3 DNA reads as TGTGCCAGCAGCCCGGGACTAGCGGGAACCGAGCAGTACTTC.

This clonotype was seen more than once but under ten times. The V call is TRBV12-3 or TRBV12-4, the J call TRBJ2-2, with D possibly TRBD2 on 5 matching bases. V was clipped by 5 bases and J by 6 bases, with 13 bases between them. The CDR3 is 14 residues long. The CDR3 spells CASSPLGSAGELFF. The CDR3, as DNA: TGTGCCAGCAGTCCGCTAGGGAGCGCCGGGGAGCTGTTTTTT.

The chain combines TRBV20-1 with TRBJ2-7, with D perhaps TRBD2 (6 bases). Trimming left V 1 base short and J 5 bases short, with 15 bases between. In germline, CDR1 is DFQATT, CDR2 SNEGSKA (reference sequence). This CDR3 is built from 14 residues. In DNA form, the CDR3 reads TGCAGTGCTAGAGGGACTACCCCGATCGACGAGCAGTACTTC. Its translation is CSARGTTPIDEQYF.

In its sample, this clonotype was seen a few times. The CDR3 DNA follows: TGTGCCAGCAGCCCGACTAGCGGGATGAATGAGCAGTTCTTC. Translation gives CASSPTSGMNEQFF. The J gene is TRBJ2-1, the V gene TRBV6-6, with TRBD2 matching over 11 bases. With V trimmed by 6 bases and J by 7 bases, 5 bases remained unmatched. This CDR3 spans 14 amino acids. The germline V gene has CDR1 MNHNY and CDR2 SVGAGI (reference sequence).

The chain couples TRBV12-3 or TRBV12-4 to TRBJ2-7, with 13 bases matching TRBD2. V was pared by 6 bases and J by 7 bases, with 12 bases of the junction left unmatched. The CDR3 loop spans 16 amino acids. The CDR3 DNA is TGTGCCAGCAGCCCCCCAGACAAGGGACTAGCGGGGGAGCAGTACTTC. This sequence encodes CASSPPDKGLAGEQYF.

This CDR3 reads CASSYKGGEQFF. The CDR3 DNA sequence: TGTGCCAGCAGTTACAAGGGCGGGGAGCAGTTCTTC. V and J are TRBV6-2 or TRBV6-3 and TRBJ2-1; a possible D gene is TRBD2 (5 bases). Per the germline V gene, CDR1 is MNHEY and CDR2 is SVGEGT. Trimming shortened V by 2 bases and J by 10 bases, and 9 bases separated the two germline ends. This CDR3 is built from 12 residues.

The chain has TRBV15 and TRBJ2-1; 8 bases line up with TRBD2. V lost 1 base, J lost 1 base, and 0 bases stayed unmatched. Germline V gene data show CDR1 as LNHNV and CDR2 as YYDKDF (reference sequence). This CDR3 is built from 15 residues. CDR3 bases: TGTGCCACCAGCAGAGTAGCGGGGTCCTACAATGAGCAGTTCTTC. This codes for CATSRVAGSYNEQFF.

The chain joins TRBV20-1 to TRBJ2-2, with 7 positions matching TRBD2. CDR1 and CDR2 (germline): DFQATT, SNEGSKA (reference sequence). Trimming at V came to 2 bases and at J to 1 base, leaving 4 bases not matched to a gene. This CDR3 region has 15 residues. CDR3 region: CSARNGGKNTGELFF. For the CDR3, the DNA is TGCAGTGCTAGAAACGGGGGGAAGAACACCGGGGAGCTGTTTTTT.

Concerning this clonotype: This CDR3 is missing its conserved last phenylalanine or tryptophan, likely due to a read error. V and J are TRBV28 and TRBJ2-5; a possible D gene is TRBD2 (5 bases). Trimming removed 2 bases at V and 11 bases at J, with 24 bases between. This CDR3 comprises 16 residues. CDR1 MDHEN and CDR2 SYDVKM come from the germline V gene. CDR3 DNA sequence: TGTGCCAGCAGTTTAGCCAGGACTCGTGGGTCTGGAGAGCAGTACGTC. Its protein product is CASSLARTRGSGEQYV.

In its sample, this clonotype was seen a few times. The V and J genes are TRBV5-1 and TRBJ2-7, with D possibly TRBD1 on 5 matching bases. The CDR3 is 13 amino acids. Trimming shortened V by 2 bases and J by 5 bases, and 11 bases separated the two germline ends. Germline V gene lookup returns CDR1 SGHRS and CDR2 YFSETQ. The CDR3 here is CASSFPDRDEQYF. The CDR3 DNA reads TGCGCCAGCAGCTTCCCCGACAGAGACGAGCAGTACTTC. The complete variable domain, with remaining parts taken from reference TRBV5-1 and TRBJ2-7, reads KAGVTQTPRYLIKTRGQQVTLSCSPISGHRSVSWYQQTPGQGLQFLFEYFSETQRNKGNFPGRFSGRQFSNSRSEMNVSTLELGDSALYLCASSFPDRDEQYFGPGTRLTVT.

This clonotype was picked up many times. V and J are TRBV28 and TRBJ2-5; weak D call: TRBD2 (5 bases). V lost 8 bases to trimming and J lost 5 bases, with 6 bases between them. Germline CDR1 reads MDHEN; CDR2 reads SYDVKM. The CDR3 runs to 10 residues. Here the CDR3 reads CASGEETQYF. The DNA of the CDR3 is TGTGCCAGCGGGGAGGAGACCCAGTACTTC.

For the CDR3, the DNA is TGTGCCAGCAGCTTGCGTAGTTCCGAGGAGACCCAGTACTTC. Translated, it gives CASSLRSSEETQYF. V is TRBV5-4 and J is TRBJ2-5; D gene ambiguous. CDR1 is SGHNT, CDR2 YYREEE, per germline (reference sequence). The CDR3 consists of 14 residues. Deletions cut 1 base from V and 5 bases from J, with 12 bases between.

This clonotype was picked up a small number of times. The V and J genes are TRBV10-2 and TRBJ2-3; D perhaps matches TRBD2 (5 bases). The CDR3 runs to 12 residues. Germline loops: CDR1 WSHSY, CDR2 SAAADI. The germline V and J ends were trimmed by 6 bases and 11 bases, with 15 bases remaining between them. For the CDR3, the DNA is TGCGCCAGCAGGGACTCCGGTGGCGAGCAGTATTTT. Its protein product is CASRDSGGEQYF.

This clonotype came up a few times. The chain uses TRBV7-9 and TRBJ2-7, with 7 bases aligning to TRBD1. Germline CDR1 and CDR2: SEHNR and FQNEAQ (reference sequence). The CDR3 has 14 amino acids. V trimming: 10 bases; J trimming: 0 bases; junction bases outside the gene matches: 9. CDR3 residues: CAIVVGQISYEQYF. For the CDR3, the DNA is TGTGCCATCGTCGTGGGACAGATCTCCTACGAGCAGTACTTC.

The J gene is TRBJ1-2, the V gene TRBV7-9, with TRBD1 identical over 7 bases. CDR1 is SEHNR and CDR2 is FQNEAQ in the germline V gene (reference sequence). The CDR3 contains 15 residues. Germline trimming cut 5 bases from V and 4 bases from J; bases unmatched to any gene: 10. CDR3 residues: CASSAGGTGAYGYTF. DNA of the CDR3: TGTGCCAGCAGCGCGGGCGGCACAGGGGCCTATGGCTACACCTTC.